These T cell receptor beta chains were read from a single sample in a study of PD-L1 blockade in urothelial cancer. The data were produced by immunoSEQ multiplex PCR, yet TCRdb's version contains in-frame clones alone and is incomplete. Seen here are roughly 40,000 clones, 83% observed once, and the top ten hold less than 20%. The sequenced sample was PBMCs, obtained around atezolizumab (anti-PD-L1) treatment. Every receptor here comes from a man aged 55 to 70 with urothelial cancer. Each CDR3 is given with its conserved first and last residue. D genes are given only for firm matches. Size values are once, few and many counts, or a class for expanded clones, and some rows have none.

TRBV19,-,-,TRBJ1-4,TGTGCCAGTAGTATCGGCGGGGTTGAAAAACTGTTTTTT,CASSIGGVEKLFF
TRBV6-5,-,-,TRBJ2-3,TGTGCCAGCAGTTACGGAGGGCCCACAGATACGCAGTATTTT,CASSYGGPTDTQYF
TRBV4-1,-,-,TRBJ1-5,TGCGCCAGCAGCCGCAACACCTATTATGACAATAGCAATCAGCCCCAGCATTTT,CASSRNTYYDNSNQPQHF
TRBV2,-,-,TRBJ1-1,TGTGCCAGCAGTCCCGACAGGCGGGTCACTGAAGCTTTCTTT,CASSPDRRVTEAFF
TRBV29-1,TRBD1,-,TRBJ1-1,TGCAGCGTTGAACGCGGACAGGGGATGAACACTGAAGCTTTCTTT,CSVERGQGMNTEAFF
TRBV5-1,-,-,TRBJ2-7,TGCGCCAGCAGCTTGGAGGCTAGCACCCCGTACTTC,CASSLEASTPYF
TRBV21-1,-,-,TRBJ2-1,TGTGCCAGCAGCAAAGGTTTCGAGACTAGCTCGTTTTGGTTCTTC,CASSKGFETSSFWFF
TRBV30,TRBD1,few,TRBJ2-7,TGTGCCTGGAGTGGTGGGGTATGGGACAGAAACTACGAGCAGTACTTC,CAWSGGVWDRNYEQYF
TRBV5-1,-,few,TRBJ1-2,TGCGCCAGCAGCCTGGACAGCAACTATGGCTACACCTTC,CASSLDSNYGYTF
TRBV5-1,TRBD1,-,TRBJ2-7,TGCGCCAGCAGCCCGGGACAGGGGATGGGCGAGCAGTACTTC,CASSPGQGMGEQYF
TRBV6-4,TRBD1,-,TRBJ2-1,TGTGCCAGCAGTGACAGGGGGCCGCTACCTGGAGAGCAGTTCTTC,CASSDRGPLPGEQFF
TRBV5-1,-,once,TRBJ2-3,TGCGCCAGCAGCTTGGTCCAGGGAACAGATACGCAGTATTTT,CASSLVQGTDTQYF
TRBV7-9,TRBD1,-,TRBJ2-7,TGTGCCAGCAGCTTATGGGACAGCGACGAGCAGTACTTC,CASSLWDSDEQYF
TRBV6-1,TRBD1,-,TRBJ2-5,TGTGCCAGCACCCCGGGACAGGGGCGAGAGACCCAGTACTTC,CASTPGQGRETQYF
TRBV9,TRBD1,-,TRBJ1-4,TGTGCCAGCAGCGGTGGGACAGGGGGAGGAGAAAAACTGTTTTTT,CASSGGTGGGEKLFF
TRBV28,TRBD1,-,TRBJ2-7,TGTGCCAGCAGTTCATCGGGGACAGGGGGCTACGAGCAGTACTTC,CASSSSGTGGYEQYF
TRBV10-3,-,-,TRBJ2-5,TGTGCCATCAGGGGCCATGATCAACAAGAGACCCAGTACTTC,CAIRGHDQQETQYF
TRBV2,TRBD1,-,TRBJ2-7,TGTGCCAGCAGTCGTGAGGGACAGGCCTCCTACGAGCAGTACTTC,CASSREGQASYEQYF
TRBV5-6,TRBD2,-,TRBJ2-7,TGTGCCAGCAGCTCCCGGACTAGCGGGTTAATCTACGAGCAGTACTTC,CASSSRTSGLIYEQYF
TRBV28,-,-,TRBJ1-2,TGTGCCAGCAGCCAGGGAATTCAGGGCTATGGCTACACCTTC,CASSQGIQGYGYTF
TRBV7-9,-,few,TRBJ2-7,TGTGCCAGCAGCTTAGGTATTAACGAGGCGGACGAGCAGTACTTC,CASSLGINEADEQYF
TRBV6-5,TRBD1,-,TRBJ2-5,TGTGCCAGCAGTCAAAACAGGGGGCGCGTGGAGACCCAGTACTTC,CASSQNRGRVETQYF
TRBV7-6,TRBD1,-,TRBJ2-2,TGTGCCAGCAGCACCGGGACAGGGGGAACCGGGGAGCTGTTTTTT,CASSTGTGGTGELFF
TRBV6-5,-,-,TRBJ1-1,TGTGCCAGCAGCCTACGGGGGGGTGTAGCTTTCTTT,CASSLRGGVAFF
TRBV5-6,TRBD2,-,TRBJ2-2,TGTGCCAGCAGTATTCTAGCGGGGGGGACCGGGGAGCTGTTTTTT,CASSILAGGTGELFF
TRBV4-2,-,-,TRBJ2-5,TGTGCCAGCAGCCAAGATTTGGGGGGGCAGGAGCTTTCAGAGACCCAGTACTTC,CASSQDLGGQELSETQYF
TRBV28,TRBD1,-,TRBJ1-5,TGTGCCAGCAGTTCGGGACAGGGAAGCAATCAGCCCCAGCATTTT,CASSSGQGSNQPQHF
TRBV7-9,TRBD2,once,TRBJ2-3,TGTGCCAGCAGCGAACTAGCGGGGCCTTGGGATACGCAGTATTTT,CASSELAGPWDTQYF
TRBV7-2,-,-,TRBJ2-1,TGTGCCAGCAGCTTAGTTTTTGCGAATGAGCAGTTCTTC,CASSLVFANEQFF
TRBV4-2,-,-,TRBJ1-2,TGTGCCAGCGGCAGGGGATTCTATGGCTACACCTTC,CASGRGFYGYTF